This TCR beta chain was captured by sequencing in a study of OX40 agonist ivuxolimab in advanced cancers. For context, the study as a whole: Ivuxolimab was an agonistic, fully human IgG2 monoclonal antibody directed against OX40 (CD134), a costimulatory receptor. Intravenous ivuxolimab was administered to patients every 2 weeks at six dose levels: 0.01, 0.1, 0.3, 1.5, 3 and 10 mg/kg. Of the roughly 53 patients in dose escalation, 19 had hepatocellular carcinoma, approximately 15 had melanoma, 9 had renal cell carcinoma and 9 had head and neck cancer. The dose-escalation cohort was about 86% male with a mean age of approximately 60 years, ranging from about 20 to 80. Patients were allowed to have had prior anti-PD-1, anti-PD-L1 or anti-CTLA-4 therapy, and approximately 40% of the dose-escalation patients had previously received checkpoint inhibitors. Partial responses were achieved by three dose-escalation patients, of whom one had hepatocellular carcinoma and two had cutaneous melanoma. Peripheral TCRbeta sequencing aimed to test whether ivuxolimab altered TCR sequence diversity and caused clonal T-cell expansion. The paper covers the monotherapy dose-escalation part of the phase I ivuxolimab trial, which included N ≈ 54 patients. General study outcomes and caveats: The antigen specificity of the peripheral T cells that underwent clonal expansion was not determined. Low levels of normalized T-cell clonal expansion were also seen in some nonresponding patients. On average, CD8+ T cells showed more expanded clones than CD4+ T cells after ivuxolimab. Partial responders in the 0.1-3.0 mg/kg groups had among the lowest normalized peripheral clonal expansion, especially among CD8+ T cells. Clonal expansion of both CD4+ and CD8+ blood T cells was observed from baseline to week 6 at doses 0.1 to 3.0 mg/kg.

On this clone: The clone's antigen remains unknown. The junction shows a germline mismatch at one end, possibly a read error.

The CDR3 measures 16 amino acids from cysteine to phenylalanine. The retained sequence is limited to the CDR3, 48 bases, with the frame set at the first base. Via the germline V gene, CDR1 is MNHEY and CDR2 SVGAGI. Patients with autoimmune disease history or receiving systemic immunosuppression were excluded from the trial. Peripheral blood for TCR sequencing was collected from all dose cohorts at baseline, on cycle 4 day 1, and on cycle 7 day 1. Samples were obtained from an open-label, multicenter, first-in-human phase I dose-escalation trial of ivuxolimab. Adults with locally advanced or metastatic melanoma, renal cell, hepatocellular, or head and neck squamous cell carcinoma were enrolled in the trial. CD4+ and CD8+ T cells were sorted separately from peripheral blood before TCR sequencing. To sequence the TCRbeta CDR3 region, genomic DNA was isolated from the sorted cells. TCRbeta CDR3 regions were sequenced using the immunoSEQ Assay. TCRdb mirrors the immuneACCESS table, restricted to in-frame sequences. Some clones are absent from its copies; in checked studies, under half trace to an unresolved V gene, and the reason for the others is unknown. Recorded for this sample are about 79,000 clones; roughly nine tenths of them occurred a single time. Jointly, the top ten make up approximately 13% of the sample.

This specimen was CD4+ or CD8+ T cells sorted from blood, taken in a trial of the OX40 agonist ivuxolimab. This TCR came from an adult with an advanced solid tumor such as melanoma, head and neck, liver or kidney cancer. The rearranged segments are TRBV6-5 and TRBJ2-3; the central 7 bases match TRBD1. Here the CDR3 is given as CTSSSRTGASTDTQYF. The nucleotide sequence reads as follows: TGTACCAGCAGTTCCAGGACAGGAGCTAGCACAGATACGCAGTATTTT.